The 20 T cell receptor beta chains given below trace back to one sample, sequenced in a study of blood T cell repertoires in COVID-19. The table came from immunoSEQ multiplex PCR; TCRdb's copy has only in-frame clones and leaves some out. The data show about 280,000 clones, with around 89% seen just once and about 4% held by the top ten. Sequencing input: PBMCs or T cells enriched from blood (not recorded which). These receptors all come from a woman younger than 45 with acute COVID-19.

This chain connects TRBV7-2 to TRBJ2-1; D is undetermined. V was cut by 5 bases and J by 0 bases, with 14 bases left in between. Germline values: CDR1 SGHTA, CDR2 FQGNSA. This CDR3 spans 16 amino acids. CDR3 bases: TGTGCCAGCAGCGTAGGCCATACGAGCTCCTACAATGAGCAGTTCTTC. Amino acids: CASSVGHTSSYNEQFF.

The DNA of the CDR3 is TGTGCCAGCAGCCCGACAGGAGATACGCAGTATTTT. It is translated as CASSPTGDTQYF. V and J are TRBV14 and TRBJ2-3; D possibly corresponds to TRBD1 (6 bases). This CDR3 has 12 residues. Germline-derived CDR1 and CDR2 are SGHDN and FVKESK. V lost 4 bases, J lost 5 bases, and 7 bases lay in between.

The chain recombines TRBV13 with TRBJ2-3; no reliable D call. V dropped 5 bases and J dropped 0 bases, with 3 bases sitting between them. Germline CDR1 and CDR2: PRHDT and FYEKMQ (reference sequence). The length of the CDR3 is 12 residues. The CDR3 nucleotides are TGTGCCAGCAGCCGGAGCACAGATACGCAGTATTTT. This translates into CASSRSTDTQYF.

The rearrangement links TRBV3-1 (or the pseudogene TRBV3-2) to TRBJ1-3, with TRBD1 matching over 8 bases. CDR1 and CDR2 (germline): LGHDT, YNNKEL (reference sequence). The trim removed 1 base at V and 1 base at J, leaving 3 bases unmatched. This CDR3 comprises 16 residues. The CDR3 protein is CASSQATGDSGNTIYF. CDR3 coding DNA: TGTGCCAGCAGCCAAGCGACAGGGGATTCTGGAAACACCATATATTTT.

This clone was seen only a few times. This chain joins TRBV30 and TRBJ2-7; possibly TRBD1 for D (5 bases). The length of the CDR3 is 11 residues. V gave up 1 base and J gave up 6 bases, with 7 bases separating them. The germline V gene encodes CDR1 GTSNPN and CDR2 SVGIG (reference sequence). In DNA form, the CDR3 reads TGTGCCTGGAGTGGACAGCGCGAGCAGTACTTC. Residues: CAWSGQREQYF.

The CDR3: CASSELGGAQETQYF. For the CDR3, the DNA is TGTGCCAGCAGTGAACTGGGGGGGGCCCAAGAGACCCAGTACTTC. V gene TRBV2 combines with J gene TRBJ2-5; a weak D match, TRBD2 (7 bases). The germline gives CDR1 SNHLY, CDR2 FYNNEI. Trimming pared 2 bases from V and 1 base from J, leaving 11 bases between. The CDR3 sequence is 15 residues long.

This chain links TRBV28 with TRBJ2-2; TRBD1 matches 7 bases. Germline trimming cut 4 bases from V and 6 bases from J; bases unmatched to any gene: 8. The germline CDR1 and CDR2 sequences are MDHEN and SYDVKM. The CDR3 has 15 amino acids. The CDR3 DNA is TGTGCCAGCAGTTCGGGACAGCCCGAAGCCGGGGAGCTGTTTTTT. Amino acids: CASSSGQPEAGELFF.

This chain connects TRBV7-2 to TRBJ2-7, with 12 bases that match TRBD2. This CDR3 is built from 15 residues. Trimming removed 5 bases from V and 2 bases from J; junction bases left unmatched: 4. The germline gives CDR1 SGHTA, CDR2 FQGNSA. Written as DNA, the CDR3 is TGTGCCAGCAGCACAAGACTAGCGGGAGCCTACGAGCAGTACTTC. This codes for CASSTRLAGAYEQYF.

This clone was counted a few times. The chain recombines TRBV19 with TRBJ2-1; D may be TRBD2 (6 bases). CDR3 length equals 14 residues. The germline V and J ends were trimmed by 3 bases and 8 bases, with 14 bases remaining between them. Germline loops: CDR1 LNHDA, CDR2 SQIVND (reference sequence). CDR3 sequence reads: CASSILTSRDEQFF. CDR3 in DNA: TGTGCCAGTAGTATCCTTACTAGCCGGGATGAGCAGTTCTTC.

J is TRBJ2-5 and V is TRBV27; 11 bases fit TRBD2. This CDR3 has 15 residues. After removal of 6 bases from V and 4 bases from J, the junction contained 7 bases not matched to a gene. Germline CDR1 and CDR2: MNHEY and SMNVEV (reference sequence). As DNA, the CDR3 is TGTGCCAGCAGAATAGCGGGAGGGCCTCCAGAGACCCAGTACTTC. Translating it yields CASRIAGGPPETQYF.

J is TRBJ2-5 and V is TRBV11-2, with D unclear. This CDR3 has 11 residues. Germline V gene sequence: CDR1 SGHAT, CDR2 FQNNGV. V was pared by 4 bases and J by 4 bases, with 4 bases between. CDR3 region: CASSYGETQYF. In nucleotides, the CDR3 is TGTGCCAGCAGCTACGGAGAGACCCAGTACTTC.

This chain joins TRBV28 and TRBJ1-4; 7 bases align to TRBD1. The CDR3 loop spans 14 amino acids. V lost 4 bases and J lost 8; bases outside the gene matches: 7. Germline CDR1 is MDHEN and CDR2 is SYDVKM. This CDR3 reads CASSSGGRREKLFF. For the CDR3, the DNA is TGTGCCAGCAGTTCAGGGGGAAGGAGGGAAAAACTGTTTTTT.

This clone was detected only a few times. CDR3 sequence (DNA): TGTGCCAGCTCCCCGGGTAGCGGGAGAATCAACGAGCAGTACTTC. It translates to CASSPGSGRINEQYF. This chain links TRBV18 with TRBJ2-7; the match to TRBD2 covers 9 bases. Trimming at V came to 6 bases and at J to 5 bases, leaving 11 bases not matched to a gene. The CDR3 runs 15 residues. Germline V lookup: CDR1 KGHSH, CDR2 LQKENI.

V and J are TRBV9 and TRBJ2-2; 16 bases map to TRBD2. The length of the CDR3 is 18 residues. V was pared by 3 bases and J by 5 bases, with 7 bases of the junction left unmatched. Germline-derived CDR1 and CDR2 are SGDLS and YYNGEE. CDR3 nucleotide sequence: TGTGCCAGCAGCGGGGGACTAGCGGGAGGGCCAGGTACCGGGGAGCTGTTTTTT. It specifies CASSGGLAGGPGTGELFF.

The chain combines TRBV28 with TRBJ2-1; 8 bases line up with TRBD1. Germline CDR1 reads MDHEN; CDR2 reads SYDVKM. The CDR3 totals 15 residues. J gave up 2 bases and V 6 bases, and 6 bases lay outside the gene matches. As DNA, the CDR3 is TGTGCCAGCAGAGACGGACAGGGCACCTACAATGAGCAGTTCTTC. It is translated as CASRDGQGTYNEQFF.

This clone was counted once. The chain employs TRBV18 and TRBJ1-4, with D possibly matching TRBD1 (5 bases). The V gene's germline CDR1 is KGHSH and CDR2 LQKENI. Trimming took off 6 bases at V and 1 base at J, with 12 bases between the two ends. CDR3 length: 15 amino acids. The CDR3 here is CASSLGRGTNEKLFF. CDR3 coding DNA: TGTGCCAGCTCCCTAGGGAGGGGAACTAATGAAAAACTGTTTTTT.

The rearrangement links TRBV7-2 to TRBJ2-7; 12 nucleotides match TRBD1. Germline-derived CDR1 and CDR2 are SGHTA and FQGNSA. This CDR3 is built from 15 residues. The V and J ends lost 5 bases and 4 bases, in that order; junction bases with no gene match: 6. DNA for the CDR3: TGTGCCAGCAGCGCAGGGACAGGGGGCCAGTACGAGCAGTACTTC. Its translation: CASSAGTGGQYEQYF.

This clone was seen a single time. The rearrangement uses TRBV3-1 (or the pseudogene TRBV3-2) and TRBJ2-7; perhaps TRBD2 as D (5 bases). The V gene's germline CDR1 is LGHDT and CDR2 YNNKEL (reference sequence). The V end was cut by 0 bases, the J end by 5 bases, with 8 bases between. The CDR3 consists of 13 residues. The DNA of the CDR3 is TGTGCCAGCAGCCAAGATGGACTGAACGAGCAGTACTTC. This translates into CASSQDGLNEQYF.

V gene TRBV28 combines with J gene TRBJ2-7; a weak D match, TRBD2 (6 bases). The CDR3 consists of 12 residues. The V end was cut by 8 bases, the J end by 4 bases, with 12 bases between. CDR1 and CDR2 from the germline V gene are MDHEN and SYDVKM. The CDR3 nucleotides read TGTGCCAGCGCGGAGGGATTATACGAGCAGTACTTC. It is translated as CASAEGLYEQYF.

The chain couples TRBV4-1 to TRBJ1-1, with 7 bases that match TRBD1. The CDR3 is 16 amino acids. Germline loops: CDR1 MGHRA, CDR2 YSYEKL. The ends lost 7 bases at V and 1 base at J; junction bases unmatched: 12. The DNA of the CDR3 is TGCGCCAGCACCAAGAAAGGGGGCGGAGCGAACACTGAAGCTTTCTTT. Residues: CASTKKGGGANTEAFF.